Included here is one T cell receptor beta chain sequence, with context. In this sample, this clonotype turned up many times. Its antigen specificity is not known. No per-base quality is available; no much larger clone lies one base away. This sample was taken from a study of tumor-infiltrating lymphocytes in primary liver carcinoma (dated by TCRdb to about 2017). Notes on the research overall: Surgical resection was performed in China between 2015 and early 2016 on about 5 patients with histopathologically diagnosed primary liver carcinoma. A total of roughly 35 specimens from 5 patients underwent TCRbeta repertoire sequencing, comprising around 25 tumor regions, 5 adjacent noncancerous liver tissues and 5 peripheral blood samples. Hepatocellular carcinoma (four) or combined HCC and intrahepatic cholangiocarcinoma (one) was present in the five patients, who were three men and two women aged 30 to 69 years. The five patients had tumors staged T1-T3 N0M0, with maximum diameters ranging from about 4.2 to 11 cm. Each sample produced roughly 3.5 to 7.13 million productive TCRbeta reads, and read depth showed no significant difference between tissue types. High reproducibility was observed for the technical replicate repertoires, with mean shared-clone rates around 0.9 and correlation coefficients above 0.95. The study combined TCRbeta repertoire sequencing, expression microarrays and whole-exome sequencing across five regions of each liver tumor, with adjacent normal tissue and blood.

The investigation overall reported the following: With just a few patients in the study, the authors point out that the findings should be validated in a larger study. Bulk unsorted samples precluded comparing CD4+ and CD8+ T cell repertoires. Because sequencing covered only the TCR beta chain and unpaired alpha chains were not captured, true repertoire diversity is likely underestimated. Pairs of tumor regions showed greater repertoire overlap (mean around 35%) than tumor-adjacent pairs (approximately 17%) or tumor-blood pairs (approximately 14%), which is consistent with antigen-driven expansion. The top 250 clones accounted for a significantly greater share of the repertoire in tumors than in blood (p = 0.039).

Reading from cysteine to phenylalanine, the CDR3 counts 12 amino acids. The CDR3 DNA has 36 bases and is translated from base 1. Via the germline V gene, CDR1 is SGHNT and CDR2 YENEEA. Trimming takes 4 bases from V and 6 bases from J, and the germline ends sit 9 bases apart. Starting from approximately 500 ng total RNA, TCRbeta-specific cDNA was produced by reverse transcription with a constant-region primer and ProtoScript II reverse transcriptase. Construction of the TCRbeta libraries relied on three nested rounds of multiplex PCR, following a slightly modified ARM-PCR procedure. Each of the first two PCR rounds ran for approximately 10 cycles and used multiplex TRBV1-TRBV30 forward primers together with a Cbeta reverse primer. Sample barcodes and Illumina adapters were attached in a final 25-cycle PCR using Deep VentR polymerase. Before sequencing, amplicons of 200-500 bp were gel-purified using a QIAquick gel extraction kit. An Illumina HiSeq 2500 was used to sequence the TCRbeta amplicons with 250-bp paired-end reads. Regarding the original processing steps: Reads were quality-trimmed with Trimmomatic v0.33, and paired reads were merged with FLASH v1.2.11 to recover full CDR3 sequences. V, D and J germline segments were assigned to the rearranged TCRbeta sequences by MiGEC v1.2.1b. Clonotype statistics, along with Shannon-Wiener diversity indices, were calculated using VDJtools v1.0.0. Except for diversity analysis, only the 250 most abundant clonotypes of each sample were used in subsequent analyses to reduce sampling bias. TCRdb reprocessed the public reads (quality trimming at Q25 with fastp, clone calling with MiXCR) and kept in-frame beta chains. Each entry merges the rows of one CDR3 protein and shows their most common DNA and genes. The V and J calls reflect TCRdb's pipeline rather than the authors' work. Within this sample are about 350,000 distinct CDR3 sequences, with 65% of them counted one time only. Under 8% of the sample goes to the ten largest clones.

Blood RNA was extracted from unsorted whole blood with TRIzol reagent; germline DNA came from the DNeasy Blood & Tissue kit. At the time of sampling, the patients were treatment-naive and had chronic HBV infection. Four milliliters of peripheral blood were collected into K2EDTA tubes before surgery. This TCR was sampled from a middle-aged man with primary liver carcinoma and hepatitis B virus infection. Source material: peripheral blood. The sequence is built from TRBV11-3 and TRBJ1-1; the D gene cannot be resolved reliably. The DNA sequence reads TGTGCCAGCAGCTCCGACACCTCTGAAGCTTTCTTT. Translated, it gives CASSSDTSEAFF.